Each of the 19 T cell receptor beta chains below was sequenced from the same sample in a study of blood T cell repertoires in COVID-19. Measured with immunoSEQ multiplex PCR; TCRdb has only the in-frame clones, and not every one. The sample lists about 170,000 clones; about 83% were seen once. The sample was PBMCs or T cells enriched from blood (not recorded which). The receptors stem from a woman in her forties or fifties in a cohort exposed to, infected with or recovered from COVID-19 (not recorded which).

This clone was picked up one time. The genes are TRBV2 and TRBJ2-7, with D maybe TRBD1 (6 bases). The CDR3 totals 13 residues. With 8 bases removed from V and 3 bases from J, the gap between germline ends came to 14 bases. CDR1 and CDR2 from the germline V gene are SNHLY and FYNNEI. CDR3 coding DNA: TGTGCCAGCTCCCGGGACATAATCTACGAGCAGTACTTC. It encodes CASSRDIIYEQYF.

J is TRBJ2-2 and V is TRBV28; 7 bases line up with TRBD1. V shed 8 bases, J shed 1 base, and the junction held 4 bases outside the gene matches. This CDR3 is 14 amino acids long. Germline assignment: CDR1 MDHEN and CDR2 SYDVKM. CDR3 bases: TGTGCCAGCGACGGGGACAGGAACACCGGGGAGCTGTTTTTT. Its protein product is CASDGDRNTGELFF.

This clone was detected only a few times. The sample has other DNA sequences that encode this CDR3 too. In DNA form, the CDR3 reads TGTGCCAGCTCACCACCCGGACAGGGGGAGCATGGCTACACCTTC. Translation: CASSPPGQGEHGYTF. The chain employs TRBV18 and TRBJ1-2; 10 bases agree with TRBD1. The CDR3 length is 15 residues. V shed 0 bases and J 6 bases; nucleotides not matched to a gene: 4. Germline CDR1 is KGHSH and CDR2 is LQKENI.

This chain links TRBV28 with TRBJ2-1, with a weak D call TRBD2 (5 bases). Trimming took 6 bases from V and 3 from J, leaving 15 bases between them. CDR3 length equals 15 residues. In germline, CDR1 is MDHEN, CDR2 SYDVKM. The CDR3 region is CASRGAENYYNEQFF. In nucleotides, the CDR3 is TGTGCCAGCAGAGGAGCGGAAAATTACTACAATGAGCAGTTCTTC. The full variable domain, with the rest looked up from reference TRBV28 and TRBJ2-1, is DVKVTQSSRYLVKRTGEKVFLECVQDMDHENMFWYRQDPGLGLRLIYFSYDVKMKEKGDIPEGYSVSREKKERFSLILESASTNQTSMYLCASRGAENYYNEQFFGPGTRLTVL.

This CDR3 reads CASSEAGKGGYGYTF. The CDR3, as DNA: TGTGCCAGCAGTGAAGCGGGCAAAGGGGGATATGGCTACACCTTC. The chain couples TRBV2 to TRBJ1-2; the D gene is possibly TRBD1 (6 bases). Trimming took 0 bases from V and 5 from J, leaving 13 bases between them. Germline values: CDR1 SNHLY, CDR2 FYNNEI. The CDR3 is 15 amino acids.

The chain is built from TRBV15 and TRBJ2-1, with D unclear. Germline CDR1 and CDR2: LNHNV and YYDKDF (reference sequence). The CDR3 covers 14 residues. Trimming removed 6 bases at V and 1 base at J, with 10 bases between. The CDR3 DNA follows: TGTGCCACCAGTACGGAGCTTTCCTACAATGAGCAGTTCTTC. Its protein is CATSTELSYNEQFF.

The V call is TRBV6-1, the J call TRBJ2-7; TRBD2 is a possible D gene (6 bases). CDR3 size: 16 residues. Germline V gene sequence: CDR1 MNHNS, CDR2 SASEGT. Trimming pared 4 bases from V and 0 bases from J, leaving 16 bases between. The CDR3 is CASSVSGAGISYEQYF. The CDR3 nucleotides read TGTGCCAGCAGTGTCTCTGGAGCGGGTATCTCCTACGAGCAGTACTTC.

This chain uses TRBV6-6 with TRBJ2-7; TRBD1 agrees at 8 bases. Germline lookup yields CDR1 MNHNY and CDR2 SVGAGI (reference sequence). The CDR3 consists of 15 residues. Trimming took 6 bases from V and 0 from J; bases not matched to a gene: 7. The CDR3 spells CASSSKQGGSYEQYF. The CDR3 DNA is TGTGCCAGCAGCTCTAAACAGGGGGGCTCCTACGAGCAGTACTTC.

CDR3 nucleotides: TGTGCCAGTAGTATATCCTCGGGGGAGCTGTTTTTT. This encodes CASSISSGELFF. The rearrangement uses TRBV19 and TRBJ2-2; D unresolved. There are 12 residues in the CDR3. CDR1 and CDR2 from the germline V gene are LNHDA and SQIVND (reference sequence). Trimming removed 2 bases from V and 8 bases from J, with 6 bases in between.

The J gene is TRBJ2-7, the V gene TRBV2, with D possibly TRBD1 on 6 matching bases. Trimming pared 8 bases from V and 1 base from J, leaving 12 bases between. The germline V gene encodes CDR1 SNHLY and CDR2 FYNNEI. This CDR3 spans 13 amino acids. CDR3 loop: CASGIQGSYEQYF. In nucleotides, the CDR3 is TGTGCCAGCGGTATACAGGGTTCCTACGAGCAGTACTTC.

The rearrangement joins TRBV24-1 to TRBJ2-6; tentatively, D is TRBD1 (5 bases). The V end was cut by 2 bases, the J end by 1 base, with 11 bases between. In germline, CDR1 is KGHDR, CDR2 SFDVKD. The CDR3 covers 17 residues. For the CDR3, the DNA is TGTGCCACCAGTGATTCGGCCCCAGGGTCTGGGGCCAACGTCCTGACTTTC. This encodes CATSDSAPGSGANVLTF.

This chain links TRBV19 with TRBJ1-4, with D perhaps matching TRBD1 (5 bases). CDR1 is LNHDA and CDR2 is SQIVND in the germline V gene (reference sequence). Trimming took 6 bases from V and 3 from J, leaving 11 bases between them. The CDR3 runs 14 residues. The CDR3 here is CASSSGGANEKLFF. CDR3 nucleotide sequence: TGTGCCAGTAGCTCCGGGGGAGCTAATGAAAAACTGTTTTTT. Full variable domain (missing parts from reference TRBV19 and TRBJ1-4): DGGITQSPKYLFRKEGQNVTLSCEQNLNHDAMYWYRQDPGQGLRLIYYSQIVNDFQKGDIAEGYSVSREKKESFPLTVTSAQKNPTAFYLCASSSGGANEKLFFGSGTQLSVL.

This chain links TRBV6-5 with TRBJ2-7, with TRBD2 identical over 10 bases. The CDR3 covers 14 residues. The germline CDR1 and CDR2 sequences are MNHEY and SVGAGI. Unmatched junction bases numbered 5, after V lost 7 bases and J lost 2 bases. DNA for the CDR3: TGTGCCAGCATTATAGCGGGGGGACCCTACGAGCAGTACTTC. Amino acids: CASIIAGGPYEQYF.

This chain's CDR3 is CASSLSLAGGEQYF. DNA for the CDR3: TGTGCCAGCAGCTTAAGTCTAGCGGGAGGGGAGCAGTACTTC. This sequence joins TRBV7-3 and TRBJ2-7; 12 bases are a match to TRBD2. Germline CDR1 SGHTA, CDR2 FQGTGA. The length of the CDR3 is 14 residues. J gave up 7 bases and V 1 base, and 2 bases lay outside the gene matches.

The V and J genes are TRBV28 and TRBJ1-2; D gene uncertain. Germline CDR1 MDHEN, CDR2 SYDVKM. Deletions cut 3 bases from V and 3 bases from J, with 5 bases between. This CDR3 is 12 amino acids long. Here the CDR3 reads CASSFSDYGYTF. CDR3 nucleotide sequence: TGTGCCAGCAGTTTTTCCGACTATGGCTACACCTTC.

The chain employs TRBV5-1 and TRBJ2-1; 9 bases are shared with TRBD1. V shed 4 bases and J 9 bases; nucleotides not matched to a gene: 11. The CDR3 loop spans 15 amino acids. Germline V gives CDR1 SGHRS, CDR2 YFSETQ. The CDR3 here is CASSIGQGLIGEQFF. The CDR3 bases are TGCGCCAGCAGCATCGGACAGGGGTTGATCGGTGAGCAGTTCTTC.

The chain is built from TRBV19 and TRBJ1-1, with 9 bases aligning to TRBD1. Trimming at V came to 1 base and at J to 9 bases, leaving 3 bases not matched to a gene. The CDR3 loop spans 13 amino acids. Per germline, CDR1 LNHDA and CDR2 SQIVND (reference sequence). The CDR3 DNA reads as TGTGCCAGTAGTATAGCGGGACAGGGTAAAGCTTTCTTT. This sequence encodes CASSIAGQGKAFF.

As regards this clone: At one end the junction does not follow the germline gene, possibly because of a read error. CDR3 sequence: CASSFGYSSGNTIYF. The CDR3 DNA reads TGTGCTAGCAGCTTTGGTTACAGCTCTGGAAACACCATATATTTT. This chain links TRBV7-7 with TRBJ1-3; D ambiguous. From germline, CDR1 is SSHAT and CDR2 FNYEAQ (reference sequence). This CDR3 is built from 15 residues.

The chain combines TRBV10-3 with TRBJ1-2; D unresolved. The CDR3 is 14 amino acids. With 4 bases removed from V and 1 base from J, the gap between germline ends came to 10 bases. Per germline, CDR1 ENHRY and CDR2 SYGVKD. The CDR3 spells CAISVGGFNYGYTF. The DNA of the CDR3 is TGTGCCATCAGTGTGGGAGGGTTTAACTATGGCTACACCTTC.